These 20 T cell receptor beta chains were sequenced from one sample in a study of CD8 T cells in ankylosing spondylitis. Study conclusions and caveats: One TCR beta motif, made up of fewer than 10 highly homologous variants, appeared characteristic of ankylosing spondylitis blood.

TCRdb called the 5' RACE reads again in MiXCR, with one record for every CDR3 protein. The sample lists under 950,000 distinct CDR3 sequences, about 20% occurring once. Antigens for these TCRs are unknown. Sequenced material: blood, either unsorted or a sorted T cell fraction (not recorded which). The receptor source for this set is a male donor with ankylosing spondylitis.

The chain has TRBV5-1 and TRBJ1-6; the match to TRBD1 covers 7 bases. Per germline, CDR1 SGHRS and CDR2 YFSETQ. Trimming at V came to 4 bases and at J to 7 bases, leaving 8 bases not matched to a gene. This CDR3 is 15 amino acids long. The CDR3 coding sequence is TGCGCCAGCAGCCGCGATTCGACAGGGAATTCACCCCTCCACTTT. Its protein product is CASSRDSTGNSPLHF.

This clonotype was counted between two and nine times. The J gene is TRBJ1-4, the V gene TRBV9; D may be TRBD1 (5 bases). Germline values: CDR1 SGDLS, CDR2 YYNGEE. V gave up 0 bases and J gave up 8 bases, with 20 bases separating them. The CDR3 totals 17 residues. The CDR3 here is CASSVDRGGRPGEKLFF. The CDR3 DNA sequence: TGTGCCAGCAGCGTAGACCGCGGGGGTCGTCCGGGAGAAAAACTGTTTTTT.

This clonotype was observed a few times. The chain employs TRBV20-1 and TRBJ1-5; TRBD1 matches at 7 bases. This CDR3 spans 16 amino acids. V trimming: 5 bases; J trimming: 7 bases; junction bases outside the gene matches: 17. Germline CDR1 reads DFQATT; CDR2 reads SNEGSKA (reference sequence). CDR3 bases: TGCAGTGCTTCGAAGCACACAGGGGCTCGTCCCCAGCCCCAGCATTTT. It specifies CSASKHTGARPQPQHF.

This chain links TRBV20-1 with TRBJ1-4, with D uncertain. V lost 1 base, J lost 3 bases, and 3 bases lay in between. The CDR3 is 12 residues long. The germline CDR1 and CDR2 sequences are DFQATT and SNEGSKA (reference sequence). CDR3 loop: CSARVSNEKLFF. The CDR3 DNA reads TGCAGTGCTAGAGTCTCTAATGAAAAACTGTTTTTT.

There are a few counts of this clonotype. This chain links TRBV7-9 with TRBJ2-7, with 9 bases matching TRBD1. Germline V gives CDR1 SEHNR, CDR2 FQNEAQ (reference sequence). J lost 4 bases, V lost 5 bases, and 12 bases had no gene match. The CDR3 totals 16 residues. CDR3 sequence reads: CASSLSGQGRWYEQYF. As DNA, the CDR3 is TGTGCCAGCAGCCTTTCGGGACAGGGTAGGTGGTACGAGCAGTACTTC.

The gene calls are TRBV12-3 or TRBV12-4 and TRBJ1-1; D is perhaps TRBD1 (6 bases). This CDR3 has 15 residues. V lost 6 bases to trimming and J lost 1 base, with 15 bases between them. CDR3 coding DNA: TGTGCCAGCAGCCGGGGGGGGGCGCGGAACACTGAAGCTTTCTTT. Its translation is CASSRGGARNTEAFF.

The rearrangement joins TRBV11-2 to TRBJ2-3; D not resolved. Germline lookup yields CDR1 SGHAT and CDR2 FQNNGV. V lost 6 bases and J lost 2, with 6 bases in between. CDR3 length: 12 amino acids. The CDR3 spells CASRQYTDTQYF. The CDR3 nucleotides are TGTGCCAGCAGGCAGTACACAGATACGCAGTATTTT.

V usage is TRBV10-3 and J usage is TRBJ1-1; D perhaps matches TRBD1 (5 bases). There are 16 residues in the CDR3. The germline V and J ends were trimmed by 4 bases and 1 base, with 16 bases remaining between them. Germline V gene lookup returns CDR1 ENHRY and CDR2 SYGVKD. CDR3 nucleotide sequence: TGTGCCATCAGTGGTGTCCAGGGCGGAAGGAACACTGAAGCTTTCTTT. Its translation: CAISGVQGGRNTEAFF.

This clonotype has at least ten counts. The V call is TRBV7-2, the J call TRBJ2-1; D perhaps matches TRBD2 (5 bases). CDR1 and CDR2 (germline): SGHTA, FQGNSA. With 5 bases removed from V and 7 bases from J, the gap between germline ends came to 12 bases. The CDR3 covers 13 residues. CDR3 amino acids: CASSQLRGNEQFF. The CDR3 DNA reads as TGTGCCAGCAGCCAACTACGGGGAAATGAGCAGTTCTTC.

The chain joins TRBV3-1 to TRBJ2-3; D perhaps matches TRBD2 (5 bases). Germline V gene sequence: CDR1 LGHDT, CDR2 YNNKEL (reference sequence). This CDR3 spans 14 amino acids. V lost 3 bases to trimming and J lost 4 bases, with 11 bases between them. The CDR3 DNA follows: TGTGCCAGCAGCCAGATAGCGAGGGCAGATACGCAGTATTTT. Encoded protein: CASSQIARADTQYF.

This clonotype was seen repeatedly, ten times or more. V usage is TRBV6-2 or TRBV6-3 and J usage is TRBJ1-2; D gene ambiguous. Trimming took 3 bases from V and 4 from J, leaving 6 bases between them. CDR3 size: 12 residues. Germline CDR1 and CDR2: MNHEY and SVGEGT. The CDR3 nucleotides are TGTGCCAGCAGTTATGGGAGCTATGGCTACACCTTC. The encoded protein is CASSYGSYGYTF.

The chain combines TRBV30 with TRBJ1-1, with D unclear. The V end lost 0 bases, the J end lost 0 bases, and 5 bases lay between the germline ends. The CDR3 sequence is 13 residues long. The germline gives CDR1 GTSNPN, CDR2 SVGIG (reference sequence). The CDR3 coding sequence is TGTGCCTGGAGTGTAGGAATGAACACTGAAGCTTTCTTT. It specifies CAWSVGMNTEAFF.

V gene TRBV11-1 combines with J gene TRBJ2-1; 9 bases match TRBD2. The junction had 26 bases not matched to a gene; V was cut back by 3 bases and J by 8 bases. Germline lookup yields CDR1 SGHAT and CDR2 FQDESV (reference sequence). This CDR3 spans 21 amino acids. CDR3 loop: CASSFLTELPKLAGVVDEQFF. Written as DNA, the CDR3 is TGTGCCAGCAGCTTCCTAACGGAACTCCCGAAATTAGCGGGGGTTGTTGATGAGCAGTTCTTC.

This chain uses TRBV14 with TRBJ2-4; a weak D match, TRBD2 (6 bases). Between the trimmed V and J ends, which lost 0 bases and 6 bases, there was a span of 9 bases. The germline V gene encodes CDR1 SGHDN and CDR2 FVKESK. CDR3 length: 14 residues. The CDR3 region has the DNA TGTGCCAGCAGCCAAGAGGACGGGAGAAACATTCAGTACTTC. Translation gives CASSQEDGRNIQYF.

In its sample, this clonotype was seen a few times. This sequence joins TRBV30 and TRBJ1-2; maybe TRBD1 (5 bases). In germline, CDR1 is GTSNPN, CDR2 SVGIG (reference sequence). The CDR3 spans 15 residues. V was trimmed by 5 bases and J by 4 bases, leaving 20 bases between them. The CDR3 DNA reads as TGTGCCTGGGGAAAGACAGTATTCGACTTCTATGGCTACACCTTC. This sequence encodes CAWGKTVFDFYGYTF.

J is TRBJ2-7 and V is TRBV12-3 or TRBV12-4; 10 nucleotides agree with TRBD2. V lost 4 bases to trimming and J lost 0 bases; unmatched junction nucleotides: 6. The CDR3 totals 16 residues. CDR3 amino acids: CASSSTSGAPSYEQYF. CDR3 bases: TGTGCCAGCAGTTCTACTAGCGGGGCCCCCTCCTACGAGCAGTACTTC.

V is TRBV5-1 and J is TRBJ2-3, with unresolved D. The CDR3 has 15 amino acids. V was cut by 0 bases and J by 5 bases, with 13 bases left in between. Germline V gene lookup returns CDR1 SGHRS and CDR2 YFSETQ. In DNA, the CDR3 is TGCGCCAGCAGCTTGGAGGTAGGGAAGGGAGATACGCAGTATTTT. Amino acid sequence: CASSLEVGKGDTQYF.

This chain uses TRBV20-1 with TRBJ1-1, with 8 nucleotides matching TRBD1. Per germline, CDR1 DFQATT and CDR2 SNEGSKA (reference sequence). Trimming took 6 bases from V and 1 from J; bases not matched to a gene: 10. This CDR3 contains 15 residues. In DNA, the CDR3 is TGCAGTGCACCCCCGACAGGGGCTGAGAACACTGAAGCTTTCTTT. It translates to CSAPPTGAENTEAFF.

The V call is TRBV27, the J call TRBJ1-1, with a weak D call TRBD1 (6 bases). The CDR3 spans 14 residues. V was clipped by 6 bases and J by 4 bases, with 15 bases between them. Germline CDR1 reads MNHEY; CDR2 reads SMNVEV (reference sequence). The CDR3 bases are TGTGCCAGCAGCGAGTACAGGGACGGCACTGAAGCTTTCTTT. It yields the protein CASSEYRDGTEAFF.

The chain employs TRBV20-1 and TRBJ2-7; D is undetermined. This CDR3 region has 13 residues. Per germline, CDR1 DFQATT and CDR2 SNEGSKA (reference sequence). Trimming left V 1 base short and J 8 bases short, with 15 bases between. The chain's CDR3 is CSARGWEGSQQYF. The CDR3 bases are TGCAGTGCTAGAGGATGGGAAGGGTCCCAGCAGTACTTC.